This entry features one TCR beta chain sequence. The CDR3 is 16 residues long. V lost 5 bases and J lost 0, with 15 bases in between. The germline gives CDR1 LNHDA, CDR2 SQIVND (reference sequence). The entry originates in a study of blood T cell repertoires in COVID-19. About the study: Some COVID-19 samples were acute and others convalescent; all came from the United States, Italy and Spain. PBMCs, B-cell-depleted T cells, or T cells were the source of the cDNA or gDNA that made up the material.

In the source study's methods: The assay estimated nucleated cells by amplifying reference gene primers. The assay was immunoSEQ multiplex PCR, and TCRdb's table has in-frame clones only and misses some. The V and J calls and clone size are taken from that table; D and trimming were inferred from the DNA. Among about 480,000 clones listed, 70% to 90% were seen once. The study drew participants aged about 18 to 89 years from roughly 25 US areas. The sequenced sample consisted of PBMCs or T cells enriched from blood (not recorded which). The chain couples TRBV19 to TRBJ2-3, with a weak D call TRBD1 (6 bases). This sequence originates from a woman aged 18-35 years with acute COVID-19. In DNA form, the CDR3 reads TGTGCCAGTAGTCTCGCCGAACAGGGTAGCACAGATACGCAGTATTTT. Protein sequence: CASSLAEQGSTDTQYF.